This is a list of T cell receptor beta chains from one sample in a study of response to subunit inactivated influenza vaccine. A single record per CDR3 protein comes from TCRdb applying MiXCR to the RT-PCR reads. The table records 700,000 to 900,000 distinct CDR3 sequences, roughly 20% of them present only once. The sample was PBMCs from blood, taken roughly 5 days after vaccination. The receptors derive from a man between 50 and 59 years old who received an inactivated influenza vaccine. The CDR3 runs from the conserved cysteine through the conserved F or W. A D gene is named only where the DNA matches it firmly. Some rows have no size entry. The others give once, few or many, or a class for an expanded clone.

.	.	TRBV5-1	TRBJ2-7	CASSPIQDSSSYEQYF	TGCGCCAGCAGCCCCATCCAGGATTCAAGCTCCTACGAGCAGTACTTC
TRBD1	.	TRBV10-2	TRBJ1-1	CASSESETGGTEAFF	TGCGCCAGCAGTGAGTCGGAAACAGGGGGCACTGAAGCTTTCTTT
.	many	TRBV12-3/TRBV12-4	TRBJ1-6	CASSLGTANSPLHF	TGTGCCAGCAGTTTAGGGACAGCCAACTCACCCCTCCACTTT
TRBD2	few	TRBV20-1	TRBJ2-3	CSATWAGGVPSTDTQYF	TGCAGTGCTACATGGGCGGGGGGCGTACCTAGCACAGATACGCAGTATTTT
TRBD2	.	TRBV9	TRBJ2-3	CASSPRAETRTSGRTDTQYF	TGTGCCAGCAGCCCCCGGGCGGAGACTAGGACTAGCGGGAGGACAGATACGCAGTATTTT
.	.	TRBV5-1	TRBJ2-2	CASSLVLGADTGELFF	TGCGCCAGCAGCTTGGTTCTAGGGGCCGACACCGGGGAGCTGTTTTTT
TRBD1	many	TRBV5-1	TRBJ2-7	CASSRDRGPYEQYF	TGCGCCAGCAGCAGAGACAGGGGCCCCTACGAGCAGTACTTC
.	.	TRBV6-2/TRBV6-3	TRBJ2-3	CASTLLETDTQYF	TGTGCCAGCACTTTGTTGGAGACAGATACGCAGTATTTT
.	once	TRBV4-3	TRBJ2-1	CASSQEEGLGLACEQFF	TGCGCCAGCAGCCAAGAGGAGGGACTGGGGCTCGCCTGTGAACAGTTCTTC
TRBD2	.	TRBV7-3	TRBJ2-1	CASSLYSGSIVNEQFF	TGTGCCAGCAGCCTCTATAGCGGGAGTATAGTCAATGAGCAGTTCTTC
.	.	TRBV6-2/TRBV6-3	TRBJ2-7	CASSYEFFYEQYF	TGTGCCAGCAGTTACGAGTTCTTCTACGAGCAGTACTTC
.	few	TRBV18	TRBJ2-1	CASSPPLKSLSYNEQFF	TGTGCCAGCTCACCCCCGTTAAAGTCCCTCTCCTACAATGAGCAGTTCTTC
TRBD1	.	TRBV24-1	TRBJ2-5	CATSDGSGGRGTKTQYF	TGTGCCACCAGTGATGGATCAGGGGGCCGGGGGACGAAGACCCAGTACTTC
.	.	TRBV20-1	TRBJ2-1	CSAPGGWYNEQFF	TGCAGTGCCCCTGGGGGTTGGTACAATGAGCAGTTCTTC
.	.	TRBV7-3	TRBJ2-2	CASSLLEGANTGELFF	TGTGCCAGCAGCTTACTGGAGGGGGCGAACACCGGGGAGCTGTTTTTT
.	few	TRBV11-2	TRBJ2-5	CASSFIGTQETQYF	TGTGCCAGCAGCTTCATAGGGACCCAAGAGACCCAGTACTTC
TRBD2	few	TRBV24-1	TRBJ2-1	CATSRSGGPYNEQFF	TGTGCCACCAGTAGGAGCGGGGGGCCCTACAATGAGCAGTTCTTC
.	many	TRBV5-1	TRBJ1-1	CASSLESGNTEAFF	TGCGCCAGCAGCTTGGAATCAGGGAACACTGAAGCTTTCTTT
.	few	TRBV19	TRBJ1-1	CASKEGEGVNTEAFF	TGTGCCAGTAAAGAGGGGGAGGGGGTGAACACTGAAGCTTTCTTT
.	.	TRBV14	TRBJ2-7	CASSHVVTSQYF	TGTGCCAGCAGCCATGTTGTAACCAGTCAGTACTTC